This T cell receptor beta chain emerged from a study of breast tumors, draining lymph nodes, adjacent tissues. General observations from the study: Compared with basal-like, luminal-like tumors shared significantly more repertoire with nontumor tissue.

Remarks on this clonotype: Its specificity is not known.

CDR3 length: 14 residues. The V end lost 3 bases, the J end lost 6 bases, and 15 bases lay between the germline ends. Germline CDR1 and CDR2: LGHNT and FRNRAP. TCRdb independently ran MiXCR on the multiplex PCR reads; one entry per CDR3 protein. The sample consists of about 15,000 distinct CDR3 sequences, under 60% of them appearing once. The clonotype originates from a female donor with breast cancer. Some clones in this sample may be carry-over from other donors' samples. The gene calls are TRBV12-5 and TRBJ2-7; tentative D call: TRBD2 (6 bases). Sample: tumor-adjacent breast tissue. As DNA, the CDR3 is TGTGCTAGTGGTTTAGGCGGACTACCATCCGAGCAGTACTTC. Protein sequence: CASGLGGLPSEQYF. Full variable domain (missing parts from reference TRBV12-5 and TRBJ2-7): DARVTQTPRHKVTEMGQEVTMRCQPILGHNTVFWYRQTMMQGLELLAYFRNRAPLDDSGMPKDRFSAEMPDATLATLKIQPSEPRDSAVYFCASGLGGLPSEQYFGPGTRLTVT.